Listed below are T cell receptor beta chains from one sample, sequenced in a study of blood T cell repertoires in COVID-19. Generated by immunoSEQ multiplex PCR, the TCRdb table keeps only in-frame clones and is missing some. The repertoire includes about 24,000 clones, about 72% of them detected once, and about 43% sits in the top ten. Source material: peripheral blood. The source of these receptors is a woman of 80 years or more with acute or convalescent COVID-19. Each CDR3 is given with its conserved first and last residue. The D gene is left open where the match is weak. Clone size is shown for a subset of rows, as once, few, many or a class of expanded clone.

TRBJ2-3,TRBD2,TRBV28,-,TGTGCCAGCAGTTTAACTAGCGGGGGGACGACAGATACGCAGTATTTT,CASSLTSGGTTDTQYF
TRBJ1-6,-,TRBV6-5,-,TGTGCCAGCAGCGACGCGGAAGTTTCACCCCTCCACTTT,CASSDAEVSPLHF
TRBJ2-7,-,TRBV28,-,TGTGCCAGCAGTTTCCCGGGACAAGGGGCCTACGAGCAGTACTTC,CASSFPGQGAYEQYF
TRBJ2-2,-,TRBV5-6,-,TGTGCCAGCAGCCAGCAACAGGGAAGGGGTGGGGAGCTGTTTTTT,CASSQQQGRGGELFF
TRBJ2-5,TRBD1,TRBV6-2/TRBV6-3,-,TGTGCCAGCAGTTCCGTGACAGGGGGAAAAGAGACCCAGTACTTC,CASSSVTGGKETQYF
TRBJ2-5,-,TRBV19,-,TGTGCCAGTAGTATCGGGATTGGGCAGGCCCAGTACTTC,CASSIGIGQAQYF
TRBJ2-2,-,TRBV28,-,TGTGCCAGTCTGGGAGCGGCGAACACCGGGGAGCTGTTTTTT,CASLGAANTGELFF
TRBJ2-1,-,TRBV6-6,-,TGTGCCAGCAGGCCTCTCGGGGGGCGCTACAATGAGCAGTTCTTC,CASRPLGGRYNEQFF
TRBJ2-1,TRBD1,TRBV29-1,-,TGCAGCGTTAAGGGACAGTACAATGAGCAGTTCTTC,CSVKGQYNEQFF
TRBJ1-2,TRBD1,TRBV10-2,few,TGCGCCAGCAGTCACCCGGGACAGGGAAACTATGGCTACACCTTC,CASSHPGQGNYGYTF
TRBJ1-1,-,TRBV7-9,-,TGTGCCAGCAGCTTAGGAAGACACAATGAAGCTTTCTTT,CASSLGRHNEAFF
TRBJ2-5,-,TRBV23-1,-,TGCGCCAGCACCCTTATTCAAGAGACCCAGTACTTC,CASTLIQETQYF
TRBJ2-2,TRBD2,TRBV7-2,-,TGTGCCAGCAGCTATTGGACTAGCGGCGGGGAGCTGTTTTTT,CASSYWTSGGELFF
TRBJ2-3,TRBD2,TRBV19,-,TGTGCCACCCAGCCGCGACTAGCGGGAAACGCAGATACGCAGTATTTT,CATQPRLAGNADTQYF
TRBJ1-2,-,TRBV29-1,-,TGCAGCGTTGATACCGGGGGCTATGGCTACACCTTC,CSVDTGGYGYTF
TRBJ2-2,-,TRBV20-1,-,TGCAGTGCTCCTAACACCGGGGAGCTGTTTTTT,CSAPNTGELFF
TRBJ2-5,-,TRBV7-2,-,TGTGCCAGCAGCTCTGGTAGGCGGGAGACCCAGTACTTC,CASSSGRRETQYF
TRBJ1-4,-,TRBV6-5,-,TGTGCCAGCAGTTCAGGAGACAGCGATGAAAAACTGTTTTTT,CASSSGDSDEKLFF
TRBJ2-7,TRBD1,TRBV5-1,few,TGCGCCAGCAGCTTGGCCACCGGGACAGTCTCCTACGAGCAGTACTTC,CASSLATGTVSYEQYF
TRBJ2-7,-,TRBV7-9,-,TGTGCCAGCAGCTTAGAAGGGGTACCCTACGAGCAGTACTTC,CASSLEGVPYEQYF
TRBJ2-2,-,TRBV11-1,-,TGTGCCAGCAGCTTAGACGGGGTGGACGGGGAGCTGTTTTTT,CASSLDGVDGELFF
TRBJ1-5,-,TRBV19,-,TGTGCCAGTAGTAATTTTATCCGGCCCCAGCATTTT,CASSNFIRPQHF
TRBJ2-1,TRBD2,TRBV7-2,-,TGTGCCAGCAGCTTAGGGAGACTAGCGGCAGCCGGGGGTGAGCAGTTCTTC,CASSLGRLAAAGGEQFF
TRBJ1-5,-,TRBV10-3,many,TGTGCCATCAGCACAGCCGATAGCAATCAGCCCCAGCATTTT,CAISTADSNQPQHF
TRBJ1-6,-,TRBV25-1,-,TGTGCCAGCACGGACCGACAGAATTCACCCCTCCACTTT,CASTDRQNSPLHF